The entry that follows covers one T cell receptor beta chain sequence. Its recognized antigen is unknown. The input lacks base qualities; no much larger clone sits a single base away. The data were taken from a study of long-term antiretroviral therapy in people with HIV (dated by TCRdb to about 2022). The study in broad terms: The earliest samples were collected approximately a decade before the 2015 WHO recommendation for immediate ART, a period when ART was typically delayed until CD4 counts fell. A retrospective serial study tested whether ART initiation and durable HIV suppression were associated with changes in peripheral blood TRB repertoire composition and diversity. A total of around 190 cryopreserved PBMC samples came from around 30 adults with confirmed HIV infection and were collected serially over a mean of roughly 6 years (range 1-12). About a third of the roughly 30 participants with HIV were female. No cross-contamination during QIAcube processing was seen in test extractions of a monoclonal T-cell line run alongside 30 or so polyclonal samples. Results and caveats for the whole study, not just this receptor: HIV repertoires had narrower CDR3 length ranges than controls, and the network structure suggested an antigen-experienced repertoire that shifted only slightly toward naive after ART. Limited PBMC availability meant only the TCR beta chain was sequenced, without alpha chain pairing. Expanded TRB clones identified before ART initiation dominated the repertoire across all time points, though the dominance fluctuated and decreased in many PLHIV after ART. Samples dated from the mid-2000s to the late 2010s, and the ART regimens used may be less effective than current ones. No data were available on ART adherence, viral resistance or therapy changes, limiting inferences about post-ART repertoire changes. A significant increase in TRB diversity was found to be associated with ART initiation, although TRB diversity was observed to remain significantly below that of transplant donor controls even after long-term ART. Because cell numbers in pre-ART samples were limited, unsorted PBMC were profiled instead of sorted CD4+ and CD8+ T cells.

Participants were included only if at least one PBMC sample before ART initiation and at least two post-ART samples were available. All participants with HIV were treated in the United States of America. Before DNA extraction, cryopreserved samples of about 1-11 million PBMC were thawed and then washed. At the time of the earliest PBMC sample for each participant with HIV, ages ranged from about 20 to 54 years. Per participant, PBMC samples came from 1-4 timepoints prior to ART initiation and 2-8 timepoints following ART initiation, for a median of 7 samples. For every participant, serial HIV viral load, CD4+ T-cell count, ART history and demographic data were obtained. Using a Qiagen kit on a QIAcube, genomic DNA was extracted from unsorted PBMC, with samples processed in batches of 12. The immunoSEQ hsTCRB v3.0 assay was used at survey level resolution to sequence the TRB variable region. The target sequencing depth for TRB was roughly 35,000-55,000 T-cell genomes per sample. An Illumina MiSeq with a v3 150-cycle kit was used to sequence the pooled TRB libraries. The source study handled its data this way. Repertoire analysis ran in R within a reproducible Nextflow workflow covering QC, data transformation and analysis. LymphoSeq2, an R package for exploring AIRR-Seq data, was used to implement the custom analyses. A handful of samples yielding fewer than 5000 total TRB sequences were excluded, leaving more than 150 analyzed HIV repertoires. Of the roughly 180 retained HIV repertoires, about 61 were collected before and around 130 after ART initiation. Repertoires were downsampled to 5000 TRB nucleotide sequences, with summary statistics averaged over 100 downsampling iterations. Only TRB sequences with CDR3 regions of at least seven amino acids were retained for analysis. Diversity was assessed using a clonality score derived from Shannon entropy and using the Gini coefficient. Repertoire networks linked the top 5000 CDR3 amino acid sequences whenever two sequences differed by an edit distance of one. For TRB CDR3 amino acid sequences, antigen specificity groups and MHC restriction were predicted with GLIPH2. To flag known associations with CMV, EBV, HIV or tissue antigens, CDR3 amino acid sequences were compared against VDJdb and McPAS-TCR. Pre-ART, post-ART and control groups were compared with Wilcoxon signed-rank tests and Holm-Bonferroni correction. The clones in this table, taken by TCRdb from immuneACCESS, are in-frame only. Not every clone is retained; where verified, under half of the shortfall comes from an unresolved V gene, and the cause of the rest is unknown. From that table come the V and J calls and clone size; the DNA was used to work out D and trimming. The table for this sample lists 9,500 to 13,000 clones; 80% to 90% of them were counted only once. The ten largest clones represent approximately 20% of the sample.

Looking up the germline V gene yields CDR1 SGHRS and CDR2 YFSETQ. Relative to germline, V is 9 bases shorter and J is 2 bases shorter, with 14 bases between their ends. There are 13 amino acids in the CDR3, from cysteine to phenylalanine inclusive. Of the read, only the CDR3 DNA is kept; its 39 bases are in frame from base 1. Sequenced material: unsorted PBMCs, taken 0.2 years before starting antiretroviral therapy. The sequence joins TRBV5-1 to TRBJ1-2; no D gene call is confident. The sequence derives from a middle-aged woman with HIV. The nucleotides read TGCGCCACCTCAAGGGCAGAAAACTATGGCTACACCTTC. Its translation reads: CATSRAENYGYTF.